One and the same sample provided the 8 T cell receptor beta chains below, sequenced in a study of regulatory T cells in long-lasting Graves disease (dated by TCRdb to the early 2020s). Libraries were constructed by multiplex PCR. The sequencer listed for this sample is Illumina HiSeq 4000. TCR beta libraries were built with iRepertoire HTBI primers and Arm-PCR amplification of CDR3 regions. Using fastp at Q25 and MiXCR, TCRdb reprocessed the public reads and kept productive beta chains. Every CDR3 protein is listed once, alongside the most common genes and DNA of its rows. The sample data list about 540,000 distinct CDR3 sequences, and approximately 13% of these were observed just once. The top ten hold roughly 9.7% of the sample. Read against the paper, the sample's time point label means: newly diagnosed GD, antithyroid drugs for less than 3 months. RNA was extracted from PBMCs in TRIzol for both TCR sequencing and RNA sequencing.

These records were also assigned to another study, of T cells in Graves' hyperthyroidism and ophthalmopathy.

The sequencing used peripheral blood mononuclear cells (PBMCs), collected at new diagnosis, from a patient treated with antithyroid drugs. The origin of the receptors is a man aged 30 to 39 with Graves disease. Donor details come from another sample of the same person, matched by shared clones.

Ten or more counts support this clonotype. The chain uses TRBV29-1 and TRBJ2-1, with 13 bases aligning to TRBD2. The CDR3 length is 17 residues. Germline CDR1 reads SQVTM; CDR2 reads ANQGSEA. V dropped 1 base and J dropped 7; count of bases not matched to a gene: 10. CDR3 in DNA: TGCAGCGTTGAAGCCCTCATGACTAGCGGGAGGAGGAATGAGCAGTTCTTC. This sequence encodes CSVEALMTSGRRNEQFF.

Note on this clonotype: This may be a read error: a much more frequent sequence differs by one nucleotide. The chain is built from TRBV18 and TRBJ2-1, with D perhaps TRBD2 (6 bases). The CDR3 is 14 residues long. V was cut by 6 bases and J by 12 bases, with 21 bases left in between. The germline V gene encodes CDR1 KGHSH and CDR2 LQKENI. CDR3 sequence: CASSLNRGSAGQFF. In nucleotides, the CDR3 is TGTGCCAGCTCGCTTAATCGGGGCTCAGCGGGGCAGTTCTTC.

This clonotype showed up just a few times. The chain recombines TRBV10-3 with TRBJ2-3, with 10 bases lining up with TRBD2. J was trimmed by 6 bases and V by 10 bases; bases with no gene match: 7. Germline lookup yields CDR1 ENHRY and CDR2 SYGVKD. This CDR3 region has 13 residues. The CDR3 sequence is CATLAGAADTQYF. The CDR3, as DNA: TGTGCCACCCTAGCGGGAGCGGCGGATACGCAGTATTTT.

In this sample, this clonotype turned up many times. The rearrangement links TRBV7-9 to TRBJ2-7; TRBD2 is a possible D gene (5 bases). V lost 5 bases and J lost 6, with 23 bases in between. This CDR3 comprises 16 residues. Germline lookup yields CDR1 SEHNR and CDR2 FQNEAQ (reference sequence). In DNA form, the CDR3 reads TGTGCCAGCAGCCCTCCGGGTGAGGAGAGGACTGGCGAGCAGTACTTC. It yields the protein CASSPPGEERTGEQYF.

This chain links TRBV7-8 with TRBJ2-7; no reliable D call. CDR3 length: 13 amino acids. The germline V gene encodes CDR1 SGHVS and CDR2 FQNEAQ. With 0 bases removed from V and 6 bases from J, the gap between germline ends came to 9 bases. The CDR3 DNA sequence: TGTGCCAGCAGCTTAGCAGGGATCGGCGAGCAGTACTTC. The encoded protein is CASSLAGIGEQYF.

This clonotype was picked up many times. The CDR3 bases are TGCAGTGCTAGATGGACAGGGGAGACTGAAGCTTTCTTT. This translates into CSARWTGETEAFF. The chain uses TRBV20-1 and TRBJ1-1; 9 positions match TRBD1. This CDR3 has 13 amino acids. The ends lost 2 bases at V and 5 bases at J; junction bases unmatched: 3. Germline loops: CDR1 DFQATT, CDR2 SNEGSKA (reference sequence).

Many counts were recorded for this clonotype. V usage is TRBV6-5 and J usage is TRBJ2-5; weak D call: TRBD1 (5 bases). The germline V gene encodes CDR1 MNHEY and CDR2 SVGAGI. V gave up 2 bases and J gave up 4 bases, with 11 bases separating them. The CDR3 is made up of 14 amino acids. The CDR3: CASSYGRGTETQYF. The CDR3 region has the DNA TGTGCCAGCAGTTACGGAAGGGGTACAGAGACCCAGTACTTC.

This clonotype was detected ten times or more. The chain couples TRBV20-1 to TRBJ2-7; TRBD2 is a possible D gene (6 bases). This CDR3 is built from 11 residues. Germline V CDR1 and CDR2: DFQATT, SNEGSKA (reference sequence). Trimming stripped 3 bases from V and 7 bases from J, with 10 bases between. The CDR3 bases are TGCAGTGCTAGTTTCGGGGGTGAGCAGTACTTC. It translates to CSASFGGEQYF.